The rows below give T cell receptor beta chains drawn from one sample of a study of T cell responses to AZD1222 COVID-19 vaccine. TCRdb's table, derived via immunoSEQ multiplex PCR, lists solely in-frame clones and lacks some. The repertoire holds 130,000 to 150,000 clones, approximately 90% seen once, with around 1.7% in the top ten. Sample: peripheral blood, taken 28 days after the second AZD1222 dose. These receptors were collected from an adult who received the AZD1222 COVID-19 vaccine. CDR3s include the opening cysteine and the closing phenylalanine or tryptophan. D genes are given only for firm matches. Clone sizes are given selectively: once, few, many, or a class where the clone is expanded.

D gene | J gene | V gene | clone size | CDR3 DNA | CDR3 protein
NA | TRBJ1-2 | TRBV28 | NA | TGTGCCAGCAGTTCCCCCCCGGGCGAACTAAACGGCTACACCTTC | CASSSPPGELNGYTF
TRBD2 | TRBJ2-2 | TRBV9 | NA | TGTGCCAGCAGCGTCTCGCGGGAGGGCCAGAACACCGGGGAGCTGTTTTTT | CASSVSREGQNTGELFF
NA | TRBJ1-5 | TRBV19 | NA | TGTGCCAGTAATACAGGTGGGGATCAGCCCCAGCATTTT | CASNTGGDQPQHF
TRBD2 | TRBJ2-1 | TRBV7-9 | NA | TGTGCCAGCGGTACTAGCGGGAGGGCCAATGAGCAGTTCTTC | CASGTSGRANEQFF
NA | TRBJ1-1 | TRBV6-5 | NA | TGTGCCAGCAGTTGGCGGATAAACACTGAAGCTTTCTTT | CASSWRINTEAFF
NA | TRBJ1-2 | TRBV5-1 | NA | TGCGCCAGCAGCGCATGGACACGAACCCTAGCTAACTATGGCTACACCTTC | CASSAWTRTLANYGYTF
NA | TRBJ2-5 | TRBV11-3 | NA | TGTGCCAGCAGCTCTAGAGGTGCAGGATCCACCGAAGAGACCCAGTACTTC | CASSSRGAGSTEETQYF
NA | TRBJ1-1 | TRBV28 | NA | TGTGCCAGCAGTCCTACAGGGAACACTGAAGCTTTCTTT | CASSPTGNTEAFF
TRBD1 | TRBJ1-3 | TRBV18 | once | TGTGCCAGCTCACCACGACTAACAGGGGCCTCTGGAAACACCATATATTTT | CASSPRLTGASGNTIYF
TRBD2 | TRBJ2-1 | TRBV30 | NA | TGTGCCTGGGGTAGCGGGATTTCCTACAATGAGCAGTTCTTC | CAWGSGISYNEQFF
TRBD1 | TRBJ1-3 | TRBV14 | NA | TGTGCCAGCAGCCAAGTCGGCCCTCAGGGGGCTGGAAACACCATATATTTT | CASSQVGPQGAGNTIYF
TRBD1 | TRBJ1-2 | TRBV28 | NA | TGTGCCAGCAGTTTATCGACAGGGGGCGCGGGTAACTATGGCTACACCTTC | CASSLSTGGAGNYGYTF
TRBD2 | TRBJ2-2 | TRBV7-9 | few | TGTGCCAGCGGCTCGACTACTAGCGGCTCTGGGGAGCTGTTTTTT | CASGSTTSGSGELFF
TRBD1 | TRBJ1-2 | TRBV6-6 | NA | TGTGCCAGCAGCCTAAACGCCAGGGGGCCAAACTATGGCTACACCTTC | CASSLNARGPNYGYTF
TRBD2 | TRBJ2-7 | TRBV11-2 | once | TGTGCCAGCAGCTTAGCCTTCGGGGCTAGCGGGATTAACTACGAGCAGTACTTC | CASSLAFGASGINYEQYF
TRBD1 | TRBJ2-7 | TRBV7-2 | NA | TGTGCCAGCAGCTCTTGGGACAGGGGAAACTACGAGCAGTACTTC | CASSSWDRGNYEQYF
NA | TRBJ2-5 | TRBV18 | NA | TGTGCCAGCTCACGGGTCCCCCAAGAGACCCAGTACTTC | CASSRVPQETQYF